This T cell receptor (beta chain) appears in the sequencing data of a study of blood T cells in healthy people across ages. Through a sample-barcoded 5' primer and a J-beta primer mix, a second PCR was run for about 6 to 11 cycles. Via MiXCR, TCRdb re-called the 5' RACE reads, giving one row per CDR3 protein. The sample lists 800,000 or so distinct CDR3 sequences; around two thirds were seen once. Peripheral blood from each donor was collected in a volume of 8.5 to 10 milliliters. Germline CDR1 reads MNHNS; CDR2 reads SASEGT. V dropped 6 bases and J dropped 3; count of bases not matched to a gene: 8. The CDR3 contains 14 residues.

This sequence was found in a man aged 25-45 years in good health. Sequencing was carried out using blood. The rearrangement links TRBV6-1 to TRBJ2-7; 7 bases are shared with TRBD1. In DNA form, the CDR3 reads TGTGCCAGCAGACCTGGACAGGCCCTCTACGAGCAGTACTTC. Its translation: CASRPGQALYEQYF.